Below are 9 T cell receptor beta chains sequenced from a single sample in a study of OX40 agonist ivuxolimab in advanced cancers. The library came from the immunoSEQ multiplex PCR assay. TCRdb stores this immuneACCESS table with in-frame sequences only. Part of the clones is absent; in the studies checked, under half of the shortfall reflects unresolved V genes, and no reason is known for the rest. Present in this sample are around 65,000 clones, around 93% of which were seen just once. The top ten constitute roughly an eighth of the sample. The sample in question was CD4+ or CD8+ T cells sorted from blood, obtained in a trial of the OX40 agonist ivuxolimab. These receptor sequences come from an adult with an advanced solid tumor such as melanoma, head and neck, liver or kidney cancer.

This chain's CDR3 is CASSVTYEQYF. In nucleotides, the CDR3 is TGTGCCAGCAGTGTCACCTACGAGCAGTACTTC. This sequence joins TRBV2 and TRBJ2-7; D not resolved. Trimming pared 4 bases from V and 2 bases from J, leaving 3 bases between. The CDR3 extends over 11 amino acids. Germline V lookup: CDR1 SNHLY, CDR2 FYNNEI.

The chain recombines TRBV2 with TRBJ2-2, with TRBD2 identical over 9 bases. Germline loops: CDR1 SNHLY, CDR2 FYNNEI. The trim removed 4 bases at V and 5 bases at J, leaving 8 bases unmatched. The CDR3 runs to 16 residues. The CDR3 loop is CASSGPSGILTGELFF. Written as DNA, the CDR3 is TGTGCCAGCAGTGGGCCTAGCGGGATTTTGACCGGGGAGCTGTTTTTT.

In this sample, this clone turned up once. Within the sample, other DNA sequences also encode this same CDR3. The V and J genes are TRBV5-6 and TRBJ2-6; D gene ambiguous. V was cut by 3 bases and J by 0 bases, with 10 bases left in between. Germline assignment: CDR1 SGHDT and CDR2 YYEEEE. CDR3 length: 16 residues. CDR3 nucleotide sequence: TGTGCCAGCAGCTCCCCTCGCTTCTCTGGGGCCAACGTCCTGACTTTC. This codes for CASSSPRFSGANVLTF.

The chain employs TRBV7-2 and TRBJ2-7, with 7 bases fitting TRBD2. Germline V gene lookup returns CDR1 SGHTA and CDR2 FQGNSA. The V gene end was trimmed by 2 bases and the J gene end by 4 bases; junction bases not matched to a gene: 8. This CDR3 is 15 amino acids long. CDR3 protein: CASSLYTTGGYEQYF. DNA of the CDR3: TGTGCCAGCAGCTTATACACGACGGGGGGATACGAGCAGTACTTC.

This clone was recorded once. The J gene is TRBJ1-3, the V gene TRBV13; D gene unclear. V lost 2 bases to trimming and J lost 0 bases, with 5 bases between them. The length of the CDR3 is 14 residues. CDR1 is PRHDT, CDR2 FYEKMQ, per germline (reference sequence). The CDR3 bases are TGTGCCAGCAGCTTACAGGACTCTGGAAACACCATATATTTT. Translation gives CASSLQDSGNTIYF.

The J gene is TRBJ2-1, the V gene TRBV29-1; D is undetermined. V was shortened by 4 bases and J by 2 bases, with 9 bases between the two germline ends. Germline V gene data show CDR1 as SQVTM and CDR2 as ANQGSEA. The CDR3 runs to 13 residues. Written as DNA, the CDR3 is TGCAGCGTTGTGGAGACAACCTACAATGAGCAGTTCTTC. Amino acid sequence: CSVVETTYNEQFF.

With respect to this clone: Within the sample, other DNA sequences also encode this same CDR3. V and J are TRBV5-8 and TRBJ1-5; D is perhaps TRBD1 (6 bases). Germline V gene data show CDR1 as SGHTS and CDR2 as YDEGEE. The ends were cut back, 8 bases at V and 6 bases at J, with 18 bases in the middle. This CDR3 comprises 14 residues. This CDR3 is CASSEGGWGQPQHF. Written as DNA, the CDR3 is TGTGCCAGTAGTGAGGGGGGATGGGGTCAGCCCCAGCATTTT. Variable domain in full (rest from reference TRBV5-8 and TRBJ1-5): EAGVTQSPTHLIKTRGQQATLRCSPISGHTSVYWYQQALGLGLQFLLWYDEGEERNRGNFPPRFSGRQFPNYSSELNVNALELEDSALYLCASSEGGWGQPQHFGDGTRLSIL.

The chain recombines TRBV4-3 with TRBJ2-2; no firm D call. Between the trimmed V and J ends, which lost 1 base and 0 bases, there was a span of 6 bases. The CDR3 length is 15 residues. Germline values: CDR1 LGHNA, CDR2 YSLEER. The CDR3 DNA reads as TGCGCCAGCAGCCAAGTTAATTCGAACACCGGGGAGCTGTTTTTT. This codes for CASSQVNSNTGELFF.

For this clone: Other nucleotide sequences in the sample specify the same CDR3. The genes are TRBV27 and TRBJ2-7; 7 positions agree with TRBD2. The CDR3 contains 16 residues. V was clipped by 0 bases and J by 0 bases; unmatched bases: 5. Per germline, CDR1 MNHEY and CDR2 SMNVEV (reference sequence). CDR3 coding DNA: TGTGCCAGCAGTTTATCCGGGGGGTACAGCTCCTACGAGCAGTACTTC. The encoded protein is CASSLSGGYSSYEQYF.